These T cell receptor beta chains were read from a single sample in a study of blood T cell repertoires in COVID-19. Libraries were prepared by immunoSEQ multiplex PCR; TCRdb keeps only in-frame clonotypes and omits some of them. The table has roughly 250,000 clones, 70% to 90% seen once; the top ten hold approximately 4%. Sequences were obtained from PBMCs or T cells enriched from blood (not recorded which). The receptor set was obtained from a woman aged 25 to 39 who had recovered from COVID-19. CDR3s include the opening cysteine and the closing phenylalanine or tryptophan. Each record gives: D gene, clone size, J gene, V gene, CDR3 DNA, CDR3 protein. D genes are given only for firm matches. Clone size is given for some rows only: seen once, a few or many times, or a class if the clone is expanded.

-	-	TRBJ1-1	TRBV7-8	TGTGCCAGCAGCCGAGTTACAGGGAACACTGAAGCTTTCTTT	CASSRVTGNTEAFF
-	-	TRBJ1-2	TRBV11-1	TGTGCCAGCAGCCCCTTGAGGATCGGCCAGTCCTATGGCTACACCTTC	CASSPLRIGQSYGYTF
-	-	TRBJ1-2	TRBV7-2	TGTGCCAGCAGCGTAACAGGATACTATGGCTACACCTTC	CASSVTGYYGYTF
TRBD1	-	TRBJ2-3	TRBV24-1	TGTGCCACCAGTGATTTGGGGGACAGGGGACCAGATACGCAGTATTTT	CATSDLGDRGPDTQYF
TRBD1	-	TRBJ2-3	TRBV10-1	TGCGCCAGCAGCCGGGACAGGGAGAGGGATACGCAGTATTTT	CASSRDRERDTQYF
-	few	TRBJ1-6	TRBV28	TGTGCCAGCAGTTTCCTCCCTGGCCAGGGGAATTCACCCCTCCACTTT	CASSFLPGQGNSPLHF
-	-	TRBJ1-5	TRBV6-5	TGTGCCACCTGTCGAGAAAGCAATCAGCCCCAGCATTTT	CATCRESNQPQHF
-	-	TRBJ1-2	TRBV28	TGTGCCAGCAGTTTGGGGGGCTATGGCTACACCTTC	CASSLGGYGYTF
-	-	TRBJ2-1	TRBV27	TGTGCCAGCAGTCCTGATCCCCAGGGGTACAATGAGCAGTTCTTC	CASSPDPQGYNEQFF
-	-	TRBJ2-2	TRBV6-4	TGTGCCAGCAGTGACTCGGCAGGGCCCGGGGAGCTGTTTTTT	CASSDSAGPGELFF
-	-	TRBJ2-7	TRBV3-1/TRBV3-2	TGTGCCAGCAGCCAGGCGGAGAAAAGCTCCTACGAGCAGTACTTC	CASSQAEKSSYEQYF
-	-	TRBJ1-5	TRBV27	TGTGCCAGCAGACCCCCAGGTCCGGGAAATCAGCCCCAGCATTTT	CASRPPGPGNQPQHF
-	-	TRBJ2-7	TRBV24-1	TGTGCCACCAGTGACCAAGGCCAGGGGACCTACGAGCAGTACTTC	CATSDQGQGTYEQYF
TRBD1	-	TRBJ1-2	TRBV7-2	TGTGCCAGCAGCCTAGGGACAGGGTTGGGTGGCTACACCTTC	CASSLGTGLGGYTF
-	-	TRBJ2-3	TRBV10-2	TGCGCCAGCTCACCCGGAACTAACACAGATACGCAGTATTTT	CASSPGTNTDTQYF
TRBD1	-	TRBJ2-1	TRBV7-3	TGTGCCAGCAGCTTAACGACAGGGAGAAATGAGCAGTTCTTC	CASSLTTGRNEQFF
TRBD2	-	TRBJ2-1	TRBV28	TGTGCCAGCAGTTTAGCGACTAGCGTTCCCTACAATGAGCAGTTCTTC	CASSLATSVPYNEQFF
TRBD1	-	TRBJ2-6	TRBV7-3	TGTGCCAGCAGTTTACAGGGGGTTCGCTCTGGGGCCAACGTCCTGACTTTC	CASSLQGVRSGANVLTF
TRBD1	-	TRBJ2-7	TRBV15	TGTGCCACCAGCAGGGGAGGACAGGGGGGAAAACTTGGCTCCTACGAGCAGTACTTC	CATSRGGQGGKLGSYEQYF
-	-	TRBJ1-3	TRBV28	TGTGCCAGCAGTTGGGGGGGCTCTGGAAACACCATATATTTT	CASSWGGSGNTIYF
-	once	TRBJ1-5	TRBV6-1	TGTGCCAGCAGTGTGTCGGTCCAAACCCCGAATCAGCCCCAGCATTTT	CASSVSVQTPNQPQHF
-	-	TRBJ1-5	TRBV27	TGTGCCAGCAGTCCGGGAGGAGATCCTTATAGCAATCAGCCCCAGCATTTT	CASSPGGDPYSNQPQHF
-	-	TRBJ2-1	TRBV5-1	TGCGCCAGCAGCACCAGCGGAAGAGTTTACAATGAGCAGTTCTTC	CASSTSGRVYNEQFF
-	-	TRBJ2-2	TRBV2	TGTGCCAGCAGTAGACAGTCCACCGGGGAGCTGTTTTTT	CASSRQSTGELFF
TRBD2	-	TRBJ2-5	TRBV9	TGTGCCAGCAGTACCCCCGGGGGGTACCAAGAGACCCAGTACTTC	CASSTPGGYQETQYF
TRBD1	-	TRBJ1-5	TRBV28	TGTGCCAGCAGCCGTCAGGGGGGTATAGATGGGCCCCAGCATTTT	CASSRQGGIDGPQHF
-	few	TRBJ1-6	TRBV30	TGTGCCTGGAGTGTACAGTATTCACCCCTCCACTTT	CAWSVQYSPLHF
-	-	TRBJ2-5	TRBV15	TGTGCCACCAGCAAAATACCCGGGGGGCCGGAGACCCAGTACTTC	CATSKIPGGPETQYF
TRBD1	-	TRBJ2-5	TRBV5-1	TGCGCCAGCAGCTTGGCGGACAGGGGCCCAGGGGAGACCCAGTACTTC	CASSLADRGPGETQYF
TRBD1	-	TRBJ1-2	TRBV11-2	TGTGCCAGCAGTTTGGACAGGGCTGGCTACACCTTC	CASSLDRAGYTF
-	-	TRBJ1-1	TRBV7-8	TGTGCCAGCAGCTTTTCAGCAGGGAACACTGAAGCTTTCTTT	CASSFSAGNTEAFF
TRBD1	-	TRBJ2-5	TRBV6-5	TGTGCCAGCAGTTCCCGGACAGGGGGATCCTGGGAGACCCAGTACTTC	CASSSRTGGSWETQYF
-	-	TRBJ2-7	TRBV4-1	TGCGCCAGCAGCCAAGAGCGAGGGCGTCGGGGCTACGAGCAGTACTTC	CASSQERGRRGYEQYF
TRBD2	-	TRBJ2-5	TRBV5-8	TGTGCCAGCAGCCTTTCGGCGGGAGTGGAGACCCAGTACTTC	CASSLSAGVETQYF
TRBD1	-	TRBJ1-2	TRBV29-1	TGCAGCGTTGGGACCGGGACAGCTAACTATGGCTACACCTTC	CSVGTGTANYGYTF
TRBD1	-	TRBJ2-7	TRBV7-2	TGTGCCAGCAGCTTAGAAGGGACAGAGTCCTACGAGCAGTACTTC	CASSLEGTESYEQYF
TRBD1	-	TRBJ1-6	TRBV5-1	TGCGCCAGCAGCTCGTCGGGACAGGGATCCTATAATTCACCCCTCCACTTT	CASSSSGQGSYNSPLHF
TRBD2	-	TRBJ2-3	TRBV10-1	TGCGCCAGCAGCGGGACTACCCTAGATACGCAGTATTTT	CASSGTTLDTQYF
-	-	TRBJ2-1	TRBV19	TGTGCCAGTACCTCGGAAGGGAGGAGGGGTCAGGTTGAGCAGTTCTTC	CASTSEGRRGQVEQFF
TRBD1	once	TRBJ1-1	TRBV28	TGTGCCAGCAGTTTTTGGGACAGTAATATGAACACTGAAGCTTTCTTT	CASSFWDSNMNTEAFF
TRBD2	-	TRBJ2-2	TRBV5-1	TGCGCCAGCAGCTTGGCGGGACTAGCGGGGGATCCCGGGGAGCTGTTTTTT	CASSLAGLAGDPGELFF
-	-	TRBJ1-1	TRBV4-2	TGTGCCAGCAGCCAAGATAGGCAGGTTGATTATCCTGAAGCTTTCTTT	CASSQDRQVDYPEAFF
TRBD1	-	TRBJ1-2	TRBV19	TGTGCCAGTAGTTACGACAGGGGACCCCAAGCTAACTATGGCTACACCTTC	CASSYDRGPQANYGYTF
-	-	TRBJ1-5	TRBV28	TGTGCCAGCAGTGGGGCCTGGGGAAGCAATCAGCCCCAGCATTTT	CASSGAWGSNQPQHF
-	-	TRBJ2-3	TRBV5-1	TGCGCCAGCAGCTTGGAAAGGCAGGGACTTAGCACAGATACGCAGTATTTT	CASSLERQGLSTDTQYF
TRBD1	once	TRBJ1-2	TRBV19	TGTGCCAGTAGTTCATTTCCCGGGACAGGGATTAATAACTATGGCTACACCTTC	CASSSFPGTGINNYGYTF
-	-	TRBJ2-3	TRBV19	TGTGCCAGTAGTGATAGAGTAGCCACAGATACGCAGTATTTT	CASSDRVATDTQYF
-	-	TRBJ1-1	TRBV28	TGTGCCAGCAGTGTGACACCGGGAGCTAACACTGAAGCTTTCTTT	CASSVTPGANTEAFF
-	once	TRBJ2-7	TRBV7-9	TGTGCCAGCAGATCAGGAGATCAGGGCGAGCAGTACTTC	CASRSGDQGEQYF
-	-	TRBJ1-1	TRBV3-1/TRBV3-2	TGTGCCAGCAGCCAAGGGGCCGGCGCTTTCTTT	CASSQGAGAFF
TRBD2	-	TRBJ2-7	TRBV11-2	TGTGCCAGCATGCAATGGGCTAGCGGATCCTACGAGCAGTACTTC	CASMQWASGSYEQYF
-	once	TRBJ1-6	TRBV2	TGTGCCAGCAGGACGGGTTATAATTCACCCCTCCACTTT	CASRTGYNSPLHF
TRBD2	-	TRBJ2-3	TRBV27	TGTGCCAGCAGTGACGTAGCGGGGGGGTTCCTGGATACGCAGTATTTT	CASSDVAGGFLDTQYF